This T cell receptor (beta chain) was sequenced in a study of shared clonotypes between healthy human individuals. Study at large: Donors were two women and a few men aged 18 to 49.

Regarding this clone: The identical CDR3 is also encoded by other nucleotide sequences in the sample.

Each cell subset's genomic DNA was divided evenly among several immunoSEQ plates. TCRdb's table, derived via immunoSEQ multiplex PCR, lists solely in-frame clones and lacks some. The sample comprises more than 2 million clones, roughly 94% of which are singletons, and 1% to 1.3% rests with the top ten. The CDR3 extends over 14 amino acids. V was trimmed by 2 bases and J by 2 bases, leaving 10 bases between them. Looked up from germline, CDR1 is MNHEY and CDR2 is SVGAGI. Naive-designated CD8 cells lacked CD45RO, were positively enriched for CCR7, and omitted terminally differentiated effector memory CD45RA+ cells. Each sample came from a Caucasian adult donor living in Nashville, Tennessee.

The receptor was derived from a man younger than 35 in good health. Specimen: naive CD8+ T cells sorted from blood. This chain connects TRBV6-5 to TRBJ2-7, with a possible D match to TRBD1 (6 bases). In nucleotides, the CDR3 is TGTGCCAGCAGTTACGCAGGGGCACCCTACGAGCAGTACTTC. Translating gives CASSYAGAPYEQYF.